This T cell receptor beta chain was captured in a study of blood T cells in healthy people across ages. Study results and limitations: Long-lived donors had more naive CD4+ cells and higher diversity than aged donors.

With a J-beta primer mix and a sample-barcoded 5' primer, a second PCR ran about 6 to 11 cycles. With 12 random nucleotides, a template-switch adaptor tagged each individual cDNA molecule. One entry per CDR3 protein results from TCRdb running MiXCR on the 5' RACE reads. Here the sample spans 800,000 to 950,000 distinct CDR3 sequences, 25% to 35% being singletons. The authors extracted at least 6 micrograms of total RNA per sample. With respect to this clonotype: Its antigen is still unknown. One junction end disagrees with the germline gene, perhaps due to a read error.

The CDR3 has 17 amino acids. Germline-derived CDR1 and CDR2 are SGHDN and FVKESK. This sample also belongs to another study, concerning T cells of mothers and their children. That report notes: Every mother supplied over 8 million TCR beta CDR3 reads and every child about 3 million.

Sequences were obtained from blood. The receptor comes from a woman aged 40 to 50 in good health. V is TRBV14 and J is TRBJ2-7; 10 nucleotides line up with TRBD2. The J call is in doubt because the DNA end fits TRBJ2-5 better. CDR3 sequence: CASSQIAGGTPQKTQYF. The DNA of the CDR3 is TGTGCCAGCAGCCAAATAGCGGGGGGCACCCCCCAAAAGACCCAGTACTTC.